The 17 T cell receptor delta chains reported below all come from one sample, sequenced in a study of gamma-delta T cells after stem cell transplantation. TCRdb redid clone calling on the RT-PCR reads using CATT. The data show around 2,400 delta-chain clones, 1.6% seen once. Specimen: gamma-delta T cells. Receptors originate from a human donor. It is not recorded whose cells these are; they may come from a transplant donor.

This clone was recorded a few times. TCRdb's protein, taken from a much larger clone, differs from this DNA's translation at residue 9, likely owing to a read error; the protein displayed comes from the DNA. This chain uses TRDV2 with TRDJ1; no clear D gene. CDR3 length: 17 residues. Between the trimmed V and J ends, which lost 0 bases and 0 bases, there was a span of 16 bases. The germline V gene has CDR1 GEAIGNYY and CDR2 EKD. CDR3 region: CACDTVGRKGNTDKLIF. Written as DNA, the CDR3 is TGTGCCTGTGACACCGTAGGAAGAAAGGGTAACACCGATAAACTCATCTTT.

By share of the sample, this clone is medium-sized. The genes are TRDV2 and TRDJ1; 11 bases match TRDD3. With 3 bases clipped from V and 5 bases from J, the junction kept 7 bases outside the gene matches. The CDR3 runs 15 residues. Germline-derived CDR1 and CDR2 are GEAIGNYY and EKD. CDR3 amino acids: CACDPVGGYADKLIF. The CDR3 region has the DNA TGTGCCTGTGACCCAGTTGGGGGATACGCTGATAAACTCATCTTT.

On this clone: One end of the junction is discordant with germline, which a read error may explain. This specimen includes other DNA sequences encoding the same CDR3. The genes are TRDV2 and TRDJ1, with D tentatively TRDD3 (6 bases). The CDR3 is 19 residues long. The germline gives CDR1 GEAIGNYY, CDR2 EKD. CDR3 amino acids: CACDTVGTGITLDTDKLIF. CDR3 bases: TGTGCCTGCGACACCGTTGGCACTGGGATAACACTTGACACCGATAAACTCATCTTT.

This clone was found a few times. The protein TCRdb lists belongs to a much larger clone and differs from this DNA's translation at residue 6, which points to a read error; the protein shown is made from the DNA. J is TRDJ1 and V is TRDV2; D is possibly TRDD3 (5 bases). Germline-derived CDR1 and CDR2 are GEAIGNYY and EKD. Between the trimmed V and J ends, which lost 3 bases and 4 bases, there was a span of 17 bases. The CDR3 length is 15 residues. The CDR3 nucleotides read TGTGCCTGTGACGTACGGGGGGCTCAATTCGATAAACTCATCTTT. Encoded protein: CACDVRGAQFDKLIF.

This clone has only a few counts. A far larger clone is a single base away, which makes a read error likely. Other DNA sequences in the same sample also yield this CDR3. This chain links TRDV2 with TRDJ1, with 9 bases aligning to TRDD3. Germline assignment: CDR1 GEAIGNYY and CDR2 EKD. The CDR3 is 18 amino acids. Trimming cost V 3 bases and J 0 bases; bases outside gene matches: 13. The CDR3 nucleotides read TGTGCCTGTGACCACGTACTTGGGGATACGCGTAACACCGATAAACTCATCTTT. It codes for CACDHVLGDTRNTDKLIF.

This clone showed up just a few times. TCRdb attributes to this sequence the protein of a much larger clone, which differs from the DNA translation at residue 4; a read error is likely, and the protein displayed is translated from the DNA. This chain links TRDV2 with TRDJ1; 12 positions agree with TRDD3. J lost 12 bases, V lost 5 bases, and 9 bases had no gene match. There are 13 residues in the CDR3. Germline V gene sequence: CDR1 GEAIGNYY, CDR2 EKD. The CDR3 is CACGKLGDTGVIF. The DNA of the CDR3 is TGTGCCTGTGGCAAGCTGGGGGATACGGGGGTCATCTTT.

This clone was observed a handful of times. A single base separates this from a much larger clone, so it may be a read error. As DNA, the CDR3 is TGTGCCTGTGACCGACTGGGGGCTAAAGGCGAACCCATCTTT. Translation: CACDRLGAKGEPIF. V usage is TRDV2 and J usage is TRDJ1; 8 bases map to TRDD3. V lost 3 bases to trimming and J lost 13 bases; unmatched junction nucleotides: 15. This CDR3 is 14 amino acids long. Germline V lookup: CDR1 GEAIGNYY, CDR2 EKD.

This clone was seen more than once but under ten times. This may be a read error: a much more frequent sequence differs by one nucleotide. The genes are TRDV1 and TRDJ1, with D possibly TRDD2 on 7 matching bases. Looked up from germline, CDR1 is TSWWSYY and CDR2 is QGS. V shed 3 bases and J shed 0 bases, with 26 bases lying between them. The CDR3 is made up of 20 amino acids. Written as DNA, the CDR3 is TGTGCTCTTGGGGACCCCATTCCTACGTTGGATACTCCGGACACCGATAAACTCATCTTT. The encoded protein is CALGDPIPTLDTPDTDKLIF.

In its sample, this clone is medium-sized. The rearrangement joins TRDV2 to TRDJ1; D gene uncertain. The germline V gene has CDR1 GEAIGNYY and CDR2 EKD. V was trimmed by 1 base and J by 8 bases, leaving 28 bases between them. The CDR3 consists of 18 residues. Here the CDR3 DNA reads TGTGCCTGTGACACAATGAACGGAGTGGGAGTCCAGTCAAAAAAACTCATCTTT. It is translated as CACDTMNGVGVQSKKLIF.

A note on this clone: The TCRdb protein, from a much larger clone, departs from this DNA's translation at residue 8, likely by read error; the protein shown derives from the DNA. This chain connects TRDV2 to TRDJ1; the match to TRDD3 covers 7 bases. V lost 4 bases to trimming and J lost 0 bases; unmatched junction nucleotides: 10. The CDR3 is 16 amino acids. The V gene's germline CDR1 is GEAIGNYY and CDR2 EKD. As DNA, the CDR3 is TGTGCCTGTGAGGAACTGGGGAGGCCGTACACCGATAAACTCATCTTT. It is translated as CACEELGRPYTDKLIF.

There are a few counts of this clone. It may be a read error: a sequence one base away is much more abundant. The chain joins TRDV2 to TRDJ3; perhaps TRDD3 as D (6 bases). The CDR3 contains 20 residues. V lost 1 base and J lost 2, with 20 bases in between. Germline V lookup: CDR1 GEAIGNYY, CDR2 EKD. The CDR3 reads CACDTGGITGSPWDTRQMFF. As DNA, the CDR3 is TGTGCCTGTGACACAGGAGGGATAACGGGGAGCCCCTGGGACACCCGACAGATGTTTTTC.

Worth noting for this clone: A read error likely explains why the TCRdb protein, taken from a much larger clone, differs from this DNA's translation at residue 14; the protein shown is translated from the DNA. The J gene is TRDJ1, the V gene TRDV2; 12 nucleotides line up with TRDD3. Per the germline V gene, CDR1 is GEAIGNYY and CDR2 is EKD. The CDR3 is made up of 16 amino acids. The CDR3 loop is CACDPILGDTPNKPIF. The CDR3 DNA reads TGTGCCTGTGACCCAATACTGGGGGATACCCCGAATAAACCCATCTTT.

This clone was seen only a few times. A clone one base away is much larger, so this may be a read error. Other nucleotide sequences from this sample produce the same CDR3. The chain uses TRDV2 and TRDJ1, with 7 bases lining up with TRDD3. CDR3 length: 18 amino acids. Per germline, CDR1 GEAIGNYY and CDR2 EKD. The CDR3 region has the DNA TGTGCCTGTGATCCCCTCGCAGGGGGATCTCGGAGCACCGATAAACTCATTTTT. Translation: CACDPLAGGSRSTDKLIF.

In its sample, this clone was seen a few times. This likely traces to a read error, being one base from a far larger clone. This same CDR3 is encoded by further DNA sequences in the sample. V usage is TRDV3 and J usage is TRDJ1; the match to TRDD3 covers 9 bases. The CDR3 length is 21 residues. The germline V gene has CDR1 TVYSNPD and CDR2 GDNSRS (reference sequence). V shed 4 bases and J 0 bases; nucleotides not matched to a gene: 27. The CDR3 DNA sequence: TGTGCCTCTGTCTACCTCCCTAAACCGGACTGGGGGACCGTGTACACCGATAAACTCATCTTT. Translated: CASVYLPKPDWGTVYTDKLIF.

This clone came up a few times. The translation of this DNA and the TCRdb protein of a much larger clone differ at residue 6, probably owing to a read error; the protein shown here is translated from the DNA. CDR3 in DNA: TGTGCCTGTGACATGCTGATGGGGGATACGCGCGATAAACTCATCTTT. It codes for CACDMLMGDTRDKLIF. The chain carries TRDV2 and TRDJ1, with 11 bases aligning to TRDD3. The CDR3 is 16 residues long. The V and J ends lost 2 bases and 4 bases, in that order; junction bases with no gene match: 8. Germline assignment: CDR1 GEAIGNYY and CDR2 EKD.

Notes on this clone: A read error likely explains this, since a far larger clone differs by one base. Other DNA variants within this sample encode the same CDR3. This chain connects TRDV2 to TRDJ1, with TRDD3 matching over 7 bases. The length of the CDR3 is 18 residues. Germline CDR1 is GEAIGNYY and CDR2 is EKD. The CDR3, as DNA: TGTGCCTGTGACACGGTCGTACTGGGGCCCCAGCGAACCGATAAGCTCATCTTT. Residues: CACDTVVLGPQRTDKLIF.

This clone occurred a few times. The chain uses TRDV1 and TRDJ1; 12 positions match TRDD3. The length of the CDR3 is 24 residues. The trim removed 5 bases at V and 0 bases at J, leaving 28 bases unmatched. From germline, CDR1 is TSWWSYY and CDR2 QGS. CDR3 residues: CALGNYPSSYWGIPGETYTDKLIF. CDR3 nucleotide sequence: TGTGCTCTTGGGAACTACCCGTCATCTTACTGGGGGATACCGGGGGAAACGTACACCGATAAACTCATCTTT.